These 26 T cell receptor beta chains were all obtained from the same sample, sequenced in a study of regulatory T cells in long-lasting Graves disease. Time point denoted: persistent/refractory GD, antithyroid drugs over 5 years with positive TRAb. Researchers made the TCR library from RNA that was extracted from PBMCs. Building the TCR beta libraries relied on iRepertoire HTBI primers, and CDR3 regions underwent Arm-PCR. TCRdb redid the calling of the multiplex PCR reads with MiXCR, one entry per CDR3 protein. The table lists 600,000 to 850,000 distinct CDR3 sequences, about 30% of them singletons. The sample consisted of peripheral blood mononuclear cells (PBMCs), taken when the disease was refractory, from a patient treated with antithyroid drugs. The receptor set was obtained from a female donor with Graves disease.

This clonotype was recorded many times. The chain is built from TRBV28 and TRBJ1-2; D gene unclear. CDR1 is MDHEN, CDR2 SYDVKM, per germline. V was trimmed by 6 bases and J by 9 bases, leaving 20 bases between them. This CDR3 is 14 amino acids long. DNA of the CDR3: TGTGCCAGCAGACGGGTTGGAGGTTCTAGTCGCTACACCTTC. Its protein product is CASRRVGGSSRYTF.

This clonotype was counted a few times. V usage is TRBV10-3 and J usage is TRBJ2-7; 8 nucleotides match TRBD2. After removal of 8 bases from V and 0 bases from J, the junction contained 15 bases not matched to a gene. This CDR3 region has 17 residues. From germline, CDR1 is ENHRY and CDR2 SYGVKD. In DNA, the CDR3 is TGTGCCATCCACCCGGGAGGGACGGGGGTTTACTCCTACGAGCAGTACTTC. The encoded protein is CAIHPGGTGVYSYEQYF.

The sample holds a few counts of this clonotype. The chain couples TRBV13 to TRBJ2-7; 9 bases match TRBD2. Germline CDR1 is PRHDT and CDR2 is FYEKMQ (reference sequence). CDR3 size: 14 residues. The trim removed 5 bases at V and 0 bases at J, leaving 2 bases unmatched. CDR3: CASSGSGSSYEQYF. The CDR3 DNA follows: TGTGCCAGCAGCGGTAGCGGGAGCTCCTACGAGCAGTACTTC.

This clonotype was seen ten or more times. This chain connects TRBV28 to TRBJ1-3; D is uncertain. The germline V gene has CDR1 MDHEN and CDR2 SYDVKM. This CDR3 has 13 residues. CDR3 loop: CAIKGSSGNTIYF. CDR3 DNA: TGTGCGATCAAGGGCTCCTCTGGAAACACCATATATTTT.

The chain joins TRBV20-1 to TRBJ1-1, with D unresolved. CDR1 is DFQATT, CDR2 SNEGSKA, per germline (reference sequence). The V gene lost 1 base and the J gene lost 3 bases, with 18 bases spanning the gap. This CDR3 spans 16 amino acids. In nucleotides, the CDR3 is TGCAGTGCTAGAGTCCGACGACGGCCAGAGGACACTGAAGCTTTCTTT. The encoded protein is CSARVRRRPEDTEAFF.

There are many counts of this clonotype. The chain recombines TRBV28 with TRBJ1-4; 7 nucleotides align to TRBD1. Losses at the gene ends were 6 bases for V and 3 bases for J; bases not matched to a gene: 10. Germline loops: CDR1 MDHEN, CDR2 SYDVKM. This CDR3 contains 16 residues. The CDR3 DNA follows: TGTGCCAGCAGGCCAAGATACAGGGGATCTAATGAAAAACTGTTTTTT. It encodes CASRPRYRGSNEKLFF.

This clonotype has a count of ten or more. The V and J genes are TRBV27 and TRBJ1-1; the D is unclear. The V gene's germline CDR1 is MNHEY and CDR2 SMNVEV (reference sequence). Trimming shortened V by 2 bases and J by 5 bases, and 21 bases separated the two germline ends. The CDR3 loop spans 17 amino acids. This CDR3 reads CASSLLSRPFEVTEAFF. CDR3 bases: TGTGCCAGCAGTTTACTTTCCAGGCCGTTTGAGGTTACTGAAGCTTTCTTT.

This clonotype was picked up many times. The chain joins TRBV12-3 or TRBV12-4 to TRBJ2-7; TRBD2 matches 13 bases. The CDR3 contains 19 residues. V was clipped by 5 bases and J by 4 bases; unmatched bases: 17. CDR3 in DNA: TGTGCCAGCAGTCCATCTGGGGGGGGGACTAGCGGGACATTTTACGAGCAGTACTTC. Translated: CASSPSGGGTSGTFYEQYF.

The rearrangement joins TRBV7-2 to TRBJ1-1; D uncertain. Germline V lookup: CDR1 SGHTA, CDR2 FQGNSA. The germline V and J ends were trimmed by 0 bases and 0 bases, with 5 bases remaining between them. The CDR3 spans 14 residues. In nucleotides, the CDR3 is TGTGCCAGCAGCTTAGCGCGGATGAACACTGAAGCTTTCTTT. It translates to CASSLARMNTEAFF.

The genes are TRBV2 and TRBJ2-1; tentatively, D is TRBD1 or TRBD2 (5 bases each). CDR1 is SNHLY and CDR2 is FYNNEI in the germline V gene. This CDR3 contains 10 residues. Trimming shortened V by 4 bases and J by 10 bases, and 5 bases separated the two germline ends. The CDR3 DNA reads TGTGCCAGCAGTGGGGGGGAGCAGTTCTTC. As protein: CASSGGEQFF.

This clonotype was seen once. The chain is built from TRBV29-1 and TRBJ2-5; maybe TRBD1 (7 bases). Germline CDR1 and CDR2: SQVTM and ANQGSEA. The CDR3 totals 13 residues. V was trimmed by 4 bases and J by 5 bases, leaving 14 bases between them. This CDR3 reads CSVGQGGRETQYF. CDR3 sequence (DNA): TGCAGCGTTGGGCAGGGGGGTCGCGAGACCCAGTACTTC.

The genes are TRBV11-2 and TRBJ1-3; D not resolved. Germline V gene lookup returns CDR1 SGHAT and CDR2 FQNNGV. Deletions cut 5 bases from V and 6 bases from J, with 17 bases between. This CDR3 region has 15 residues. Here the CDR3 DNA reads TGTGCCAGCAGCGAACCGGGAAGAGAGGAAAACACCATATATTTT. Its translation is CASSEPGREENTIYF.

This clonotype was counted at least ten times. The J gene is TRBJ1-1, the V gene TRBV2; TRBD1 might be the D (5 bases). Trimming took off 8 bases at V and 0 bases at J, with 16 bases between the two ends. The CDR3 is made up of 15 amino acids. Per the germline V gene, CDR1 is SNHLY and CDR2 is FYNNEI. CDR3 nucleotides: TGTGCCAGCTTCCCCCAGGGCCCAATGAACACTGAAGCTTTCTTT. The encoded protein is CASFPQGPMNTEAFF.

This clonotype was picked up many times. This sequence joins TRBV6-2 or TRBV6-3 and TRBJ1-5, with D unclear. Trimming took off 4 bases at V and 1 base at J, with 5 bases between the two ends. The CDR3 has 13 amino acids. Germline values: CDR1 MNHEY, CDR2 SVGEGT. The CDR3 loop reads CASSFPSNQPQHF. CDR3 sequence (DNA): TGTGCCAGCAGTTTCCCCAGCAATCAGCCCCAGCATTTT.

The rearrangement joins TRBV7-3 to TRBJ1-3; D might be TRBD1 (6 bases). CDR1 and CDR2 (germline): SGHTA, FQGTGA. Trimming took 2 bases from V and 0 from J, leaving 14 bases between them. CDR3 size: 17 residues. Here the CDR3 DNA reads TGTGCCAGCAGCTTAGGGTGGCAGGGGCTCTCTGGAAACACCATATATTTT. Residues: CASSLGWQGLSGNTIYF.

This sequence joins TRBV6-1 and TRBJ2-7, with unresolved D. V shed 6 bases and J shed 1 base, with 16 bases lying between them. CDR3 size: 15 residues. Germline V gives CDR1 MNHNS, CDR2 SASEGT. Here the CDR3 DNA reads TGTGCCAGCAGCCCCTCTTCATTGGGGTCCTACGAGCAGTACTTC. Protein: CASSPSSLGSYEQYF.

Written as DNA, the CDR3 is TGCAGTGCGTGGGACAGAGGGTTGAACACTGAAGCTTTCTTT. Its protein is CSAWDRGLNTEAFF. The rearrangement joins TRBV20-1 to TRBJ1-1, with 7 positions matching TRBD1. This CDR3 comprises 14 residues. V lost 6 bases, J lost 0 bases, and 7 bases stayed unmatched. CDR1 is DFQATT and CDR2 is SNEGSKA in the germline V gene (reference sequence).

The count of this clonotype is one. V and J are TRBV19 and TRBJ1-5, with 8 nucleotides matching TRBD1. This CDR3 is built from 15 residues. The V gene's germline CDR1 is LNHDA and CDR2 SQIVND (reference sequence). V was pared by 7 bases and J by 3 bases, with 8 bases of the junction left unmatched. CDR3 nucleotides: TGTGCCAGTACAGGGGGCCCTAGAGTCAATCAGCCCCAGCATTTT. It codes for CASTGGPRVNQPQHF.

The V gene is TRBV5-1, the J gene TRBJ1-6, with TRBD1 matching 7 bases. The germline V gene has CDR1 SGHRS and CDR2 YFSETQ. This CDR3 has 15 amino acids. With V trimmed by 1 base and J by 5 bases, 3 bases remained unmatched. This CDR3 reads CASSLTGVDNSPLHF. In DNA, the CDR3 is TGCGCCAGCAGCTTGACAGGGGTTGATAATTCACCCCTCCACTTT.

The rearrangement links TRBV4-1 to TRBJ1-3; D possibly corresponds to TRBD1 (6 bases). Trimming shortened V by 0 bases and J by 7 bases, and 13 bases separated the two germline ends. Germline assignment: CDR1 MGHRA and CDR2 YSYEKL. The CDR3 has 15 residues. The CDR3 bases are TGCGCCAGCAGCCAAGATGTGGACAGAGGGAACACCATATATTTT. Translated, it gives CASSQDVDRGNTIYF.

This clonotype was seen more than once but under ten times. The V and J genes are TRBV6-1 and TRBJ1-5; D unresolved. V was shortened by 2 bases and J by 0 bases, with 8 bases between the two germline ends. This CDR3 contains 15 residues. CDR1 and CDR2 (germline): MNHNS, SASEGT. CDR3 sequence (DNA): TGTGCCAGCAGTGAATTTGACTATAGCAATCAGCCCCAGCATTTT. Translation: CASSEFDYSNQPQHF.

This chain uses TRBV7-2 with TRBJ1-1; 10 positions match TRBD1. From germline, CDR1 is SGHTA and CDR2 FQGNSA. Trimming at V came to 6 bases and at J to 4 bases, leaving 11 bases not matched to a gene. The CDR3 totals 16 residues. The CDR3 protein is CASSVRGTGVATEAFF. CDR3 sequence (DNA): TGTGCCAGCAGTGTACGGGGGACAGGGGTAGCCACTGAAGCTTTCTTT.

The rearrangement links TRBV10-3 to TRBJ1-1; no firm D call. The CDR3 totals 12 residues. V lost 3 bases to trimming and J lost 8 bases, with 10 bases between them. Germline values: CDR1 ENHRY, CDR2 SYGVKD. The CDR3, as DNA: TGTGCCATCAGTGAAGTATGGACCGAAGCTTTCTTT. It yields the protein CAISEVWTEAFF.

J is TRBJ2-4 and V is TRBV6-1; D remains unclear. V was pared by 1 base and J by 4 bases, with 11 bases between. This CDR3 spans 15 amino acids. The germline gives CDR1 MNHNS, CDR2 SASEGT. CDR3 sequence: CASSEGGYQKNIQYF. CDR3 DNA sequence: TGTGCCAGCAGTGAAGGGGGATACCAAAAAAACATTCAGTACTTC.

The CDR3: CASSPRQGETYEQYF. CDR3 coding DNA: TGCGCCAGCAGCCCAAGACAGGGGGAGACCTACGAGCAGTACTTC. The V gene is TRBV4-1, the J gene TRBJ2-7; 9 bases match TRBD1. V lost 4 bases to trimming and J lost 2 bases; unmatched junction nucleotides: 6. Germline V CDR1 and CDR2: MGHRA, YSYEKL. The CDR3 is 15 residues long.

A word on this clonotype: A read error may account for a junction end that differs from germline. The chain links TRBV7-7 to TRBJ2-7; D possibly matches TRBD1 or TRBD2 (7 bases each). The germline CDR1 and CDR2 sequences are SSHAT and FNYEAQ (reference sequence). CDR3 size: 14 residues. The CDR3 bases are TGTGCTAGCAGGGGGAGGGGCGGTCCCTACAAGCAGTACTTC. It is translated as CASRGRGGPYKQYF.